A selection of T cell receptor beta chains follows, all from one sample in a study of CD8 T cells in Susac syndrome. TCRdb re-called the immunoSEQ multiplex PCR reads through MiXCR, storing one row per CDR3 protein. The data show under 550,000 distinct CDR3 sequences, more than 80% seen once. What was sequenced was CD8+ T cells from PBMCs. The receptors were gathered from a human donor with multiple sclerosis. CDR3s include the opening cysteine and the closing phenylalanine or tryptophan. The D gene is left open where the match is weak.

.	TRBV6-4	CASSHGGHRTELGSGANVLTF
TRBD2	TRBV2	CASSEPGGRITYEQYF
TRBD1	TRBV7-6	CASSPSSTGGTEAFF
TRBD1	TRBV6-5	CASSYPGQGGGTEAFF
TRBD1	TRBV28	CASTSGQGNTEAFF
TRBD1	TRBV4-1	CASSRFGDSLNYEQYF
TRBD2	TRBV9	CASSPFPGTSGIGVYEQYF
.	TRBV7-8	CASSLAEVWKETQYF
.	TRBV5-4	CASSPEDPANEQFF
.	TRBV5-6	CASSPQWGEAFF
.	TRBV7-9	CASSVTGGTYEQYF
.	TRBV7-9	CASSLGGPSPLHF
.	TRBV6-1	CASSHRGGYYGYTF
TRBD1	TRBV6-4	CASSDQNRGSYNEQFF
TRBD2	TRBV4-1	CASSQEKAGGYYEQYF
.	TRBV7-8	CASSFYDRSSYEQYF
.	TRBV4-1	CASSIPSVPGNTIYF
.	TRBV6-1	CASMGRAYNSPLHF
.	TRBV6-1	CASSPGTASGEQYF
.	TRBV20-1	CSARDWRGPEAFF
.	TRBV29-1	CSVEDRANYGYPF
.	TRBV5-1	CASSAGPTPGIQYF
.	TRBV30	CAWSAQGTEQYF
TRBD1	TRBV4-1	CASSQEPRGLGGEAFF
.	TRBV30	CAWSAGLKGMTYEQYF
.	TRBV7-9	CASSITTGNQETQYF
.	TRBV28	CATRRGPEHNNEQFF
TRBD2	TRBV7-9	CASNSGSGYEQYF
.	TRBV7-6	CASSLGWGGVYEQFF
TRBD2	TRBV7-9	CASSLYPTSGGYSYNEQFF
.	TRBV30	CAWEMGVGTEAFF
.	TRBV11-2	CASSLEFGDLVNYNSPLHF
.	TRBV12-3/TRBV12-4	CASIFRASRSYGYTF
TRBD2	TRBV9	CASSPLGRELNEQFF